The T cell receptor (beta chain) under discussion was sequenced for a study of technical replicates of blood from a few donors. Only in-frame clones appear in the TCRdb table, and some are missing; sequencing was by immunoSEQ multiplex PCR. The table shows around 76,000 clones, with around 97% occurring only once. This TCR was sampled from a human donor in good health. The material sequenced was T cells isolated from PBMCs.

Written as DNA, the CDR3 is TGTGCCAGCAGTATCAGGGAAGGCACTGAAGCTTTCTTT. Encoded protein: CASSIREGTEAFF. The genes are TRBV27 and TRBJ1-1; TRBD1 might be the D (5 bases). The CDR3 is made up of 13 amino acids. Per germline, CDR1 MNHEY and CDR2 SMNVEV (reference sequence). Trimming took 5 bases from V and 4 from J, leaving 11 bases between them.